This T cell receptor beta chain was sequenced for a study of shared clonotypes between healthy human individuals. Study overall: Used for every donor were three CD4 naive, three CD4 memory, two CD8 naive and one CD8 memory plate.

Genomic DNA of every subset was divided equally among multiple immunoSEQ plates. Sequencing used immunoSEQ multiplex PCR; TCRdb keeps in-frame clones, though not all of them. The table includes some 2 million clones, about 95% detected once. Study observations and caveats: Memory subsets generally showed smaller estimated richness than naive subsets did.

This CDR3 is built from 13 residues. Germline values: CDR1 LNHDA, CDR2 SQIVND (reference sequence). V lost 6 bases and J lost 6, with 14 bases in between. CD8 cells classed as naive were CD45RO-negative and positively selected for CCR7, excluding terminally differentiated effector memory CD45RA+ cells. Comment on this clone: Its antigen is unidentified.

The chain is built from TRBV19 and TRBJ1-1, with D unclear. Source material: naive CD8+ T cells sorted from blood. This TCR derives from a young man in good health. CDR3 in DNA: TGTGCCAGTAGCCCTTGGGGAGGCCCTGAAGCTTTCTTT. Translated, it gives CASSPWGGPEAFF.